The entry that follows covers one T cell receptor beta chain sequence. Its antigen is unidentified. With 60 Vbeta and 13 Jbeta primers, the PCR was carried out. The table came from immunoSEQ multiplex PCR; TCRdb's copy has only in-frame clones and leaves some out. The listing records about 52,000 clones. The data originate from a study of cytomegalovirus exposure and HLA in healthy donors. CDR1 is MDHEN, CDR2 SYDVKM, per germline. The V and J ends lost 6 bases and 6 bases, in that order; junction bases with no gene match: 3. There are 14 residues in the CDR3. Study-level results: The authors listed 164 TCR beta chains as cytomegalovirus-associated. A later analysis, which compared TCR beta chains of equal frequency, found the HLA-associated ones more clonally expanded. At a 0.05 false discovery rate, a later analysis found some 17,000 TCR beta sequences to be associated with HLA alleles.

The TCR comes from a woman aged 60 to 75 in good health and CMV-seropositive. Sequenced sample: PBMCs. The rearrangement links TRBV28 to TRBJ1-6; 9 bases are a match to TRBD1. The chain's CDR3 is CASSWGQGNSPLHF. In DNA form, the CDR3 reads TGTGCCAGCAGCTGGGGACAGGGTAATTCACCCCTCCACTTT.